Each of the 7 T cell receptor beta chains below was sequenced from the same sample in a study of CD8 T cells in cerebrospinal fluid in Alzheimer's disease (dated by TCRdb to 2018 to 2021). Library construction relied on 10x single-cell sequencing. TCRdb names NextSeq 550 as the instrument used. TCRdb reprocessed the reads and assigns one entry to each CDR3 protein sequence, leaving out DNA. The table for this sample records over 1,500 distinct CDR3 sequences. The ten largest account for about 9.4% of the sample. The sample comprised cerebrospinal fluid. The source is a human donor in good health.

The V call is TRBV5-4, the J call TRBJ1-5; TCRdb's D gene call, TRBD1, goes unchecked for lack of DNA. This CDR3 has 14 amino acids. Germline V gene data show CDR1 as SGHNT and CDR2 as YYREEE (reference sequence). The CDR3 protein is CASSRDRENQPQHF.

Frequency places this clonotype as medium-sized. The rearrangement links TRBV2 to TRBJ2-2; TCRdb's D call, TRBD1, is unchecked because there is no DNA. This CDR3 has 13 residues. Germline V lookup: CDR1 SNHLY, CDR2 FYNNEI. The chain's CDR3 is CASWGPKPGELFF.

This clonotype is classed as medium-sized (0.01 to 0.1%) by frequency. The chain uses TRBV18 and TRBJ1-4. CDR1 is KGHSH, CDR2 LQKENI, per germline. This CDR3 comprises 12 residues. CDR3 loop: CASSGGNEKLFF.

This clonotype is labeled medium-sized (0.01 to 0.1%) based on frequency. This chain uses TRBV11-3 with TRBJ2-3; TCRdb lists TRBD2, though no DNA is available to test this call. Germline-derived CDR1 and CDR2 are SGHNT and YENEEA. CDR3 size: 16 residues. CDR3 residues: CASSELANPITDTQYF.

This clonotype is called medium-sized based on its frequency. The chain uses TRBV18 and TRBJ1-2. CDR3 length equals 16 residues. CDR1 KGHSH and CDR2 LQKENI come from the germline V gene. The CDR3 spells CASSLGLTYLDYGYTF.

This clonotype is called medium-sized based on its frequency. The chain links TRBV11-1 to TRBJ1-1. Looked up from germline, CDR1 is SGHAT and CDR2 is FQDESV (reference sequence). This CDR3 comprises 14 residues. The CDR3 protein is CASSRHGVHTEAFF.

In terms of frequency, this clonotype is medium-sized (0.01 to 0.1%). The V call is TRBV4-3, the J call TRBJ2-3; TCRdb indicates TRBD2, and absent DNA this call remains unverified. The CDR3 length is 13 residues. Looked up from germline, CDR1 is LGHNA and CDR2 is YSLEER. This CDR3 reads CASSQEGRDTQYF.